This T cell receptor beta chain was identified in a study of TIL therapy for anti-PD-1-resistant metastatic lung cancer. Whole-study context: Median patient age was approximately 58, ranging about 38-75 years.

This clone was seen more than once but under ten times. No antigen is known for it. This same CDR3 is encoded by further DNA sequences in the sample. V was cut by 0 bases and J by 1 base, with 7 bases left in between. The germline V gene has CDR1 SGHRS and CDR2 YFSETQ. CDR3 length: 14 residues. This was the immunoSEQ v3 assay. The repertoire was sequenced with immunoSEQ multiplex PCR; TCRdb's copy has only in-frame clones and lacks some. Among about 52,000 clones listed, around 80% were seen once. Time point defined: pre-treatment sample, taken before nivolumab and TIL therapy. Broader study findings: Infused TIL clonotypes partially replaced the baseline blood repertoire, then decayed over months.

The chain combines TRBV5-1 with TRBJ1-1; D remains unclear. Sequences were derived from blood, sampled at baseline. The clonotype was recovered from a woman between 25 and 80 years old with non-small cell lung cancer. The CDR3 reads CASSLEGRNTEAFF. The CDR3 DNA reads TGCGCCAGCAGCTTGGAGGGCAGGAACACTGAAGCTTTCTTT.